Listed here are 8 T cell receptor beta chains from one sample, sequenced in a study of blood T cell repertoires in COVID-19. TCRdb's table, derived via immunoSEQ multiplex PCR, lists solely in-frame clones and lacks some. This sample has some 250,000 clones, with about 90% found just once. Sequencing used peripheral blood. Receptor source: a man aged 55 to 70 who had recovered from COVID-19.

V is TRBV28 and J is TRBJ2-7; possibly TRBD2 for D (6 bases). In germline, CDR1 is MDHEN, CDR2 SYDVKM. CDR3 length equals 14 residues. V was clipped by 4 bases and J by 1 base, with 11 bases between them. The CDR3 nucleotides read TGTGCCAGCAGTTCGATTGGGGGGTCCTACGAGCAGTACTTC. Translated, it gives CASSSIGGSYEQYF.

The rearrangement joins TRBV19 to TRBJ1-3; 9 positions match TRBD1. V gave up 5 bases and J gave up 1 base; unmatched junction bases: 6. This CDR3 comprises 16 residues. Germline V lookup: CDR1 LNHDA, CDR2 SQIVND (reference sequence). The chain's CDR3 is CASSVPQGASGNTIYF. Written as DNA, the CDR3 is TGTGCCAGTAGTGTTCCACAGGGGGCGTCTGGAAACACCATATATTTT.

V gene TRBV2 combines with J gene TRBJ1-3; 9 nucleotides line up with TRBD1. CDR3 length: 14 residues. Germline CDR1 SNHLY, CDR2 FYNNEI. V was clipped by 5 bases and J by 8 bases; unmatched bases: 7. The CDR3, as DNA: TGTGCCAGCAGTACGGGACAGGGCTTGGACACCATATATTTT. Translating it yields CASSTGQGLDTIYF. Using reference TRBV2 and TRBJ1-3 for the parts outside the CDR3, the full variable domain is EPEVTQTPSHQVTQMGQEVILRCVPISNHLYFYWYRQILGQKVEFLVSFYNNEISEKSEIFDDQFSVERPDGSNFTLKIRSTKLEDSAMYFCASSTGQGLDTIYFGEGSWLTVV.

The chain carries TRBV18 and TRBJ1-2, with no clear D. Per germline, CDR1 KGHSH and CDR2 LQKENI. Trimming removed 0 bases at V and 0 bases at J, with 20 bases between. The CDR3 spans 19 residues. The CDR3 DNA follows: TGTGCCAGCTCACCACCGCTCTTCTGGAGAACGGGAGCTAACTATGGCTACACCTTC. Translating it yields CASSPPLFWRTGANYGYTF.

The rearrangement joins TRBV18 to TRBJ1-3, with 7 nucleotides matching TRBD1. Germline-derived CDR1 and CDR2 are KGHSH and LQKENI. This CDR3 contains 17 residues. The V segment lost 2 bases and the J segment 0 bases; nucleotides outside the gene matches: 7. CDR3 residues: CASSPRRGQHSGNTIYF. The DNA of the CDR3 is TGTGCCAGCTCACCAAGACGGGGACAGCACTCTGGAAACACCATATATTTT.

The chain's CDR3 is CASTLLGRGTDTQYF. Written as DNA, the CDR3 is TGTGCCAGCACCCTGTTGGGGAGAGGGACAGATACGCAGTATTTT. The chain combines TRBV5-4 with TRBJ2-3; weak D call: TRBD2 (5 bases). V was shortened by 6 bases and J by 3 bases, with 17 bases between the two germline ends. Per the germline V gene, CDR1 is SGHNT and CDR2 is YYREEE (reference sequence). The CDR3 has 15 residues.

The CDR3 DNA is TGTGCCAGCAGCCCCTTAAGCGGTACGCAGTATTTT. Translated: CASSPLSGTQYF. J is TRBJ2-3 and V is TRBV7-9; perhaps TRBD2 as D (5 bases). Germline loops: CDR1 SEHNR, CDR2 FQNEAQ (reference sequence). V was trimmed by 5 bases and J by 8 bases, leaving 11 bases between them. CDR3 length: 12 amino acids.

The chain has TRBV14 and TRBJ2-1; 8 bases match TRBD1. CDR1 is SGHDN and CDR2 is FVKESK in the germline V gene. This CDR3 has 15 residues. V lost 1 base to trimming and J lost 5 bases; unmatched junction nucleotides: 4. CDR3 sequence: CASSQATGGNNEQFF. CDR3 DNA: TGTGCCAGCAGCCAAGCCACAGGGGGAAACAATGAGCAGTTCTTC.